The 29 T cell receptor beta chains given below trace back to one sample, sequenced in a study of Graves' ophthalmopathy and Graves' hyperthyroidism. Researchers took RNA transcripts and amplified TCR beta CDR3 regions from them. RT-PCR was first run with HTBI primers, then multiplex PCR in a second round. MiXCR, run by TCRdb on the multiplex PCR reads, gives a single entry per CDR3 protein. The sample gives over a million distinct CDR3 sequences, about two fifths of which show up once; 11% is in the top ten. The specimen was peripheral blood or thyroid tissue (not recorded which). These receptors were obtained from an adult man with Graves' hyperthyroidism.

The DNA for the CDR3 is TGTGCCTGGAGTGTTGGAGGGGAACAGCCCCAGCATTTT. Its protein is CAWSVGGEQPQHF. The chain uses TRBV30 and TRBJ1-5; D is possibly TRBD1 (5 bases). Germline V CDR1 and CDR2: GTSNPN, SVGIG (reference sequence). The length of the CDR3 is 13 residues. V was clipped by 0 bases and J by 7 bases, with 10 bases between them.

As DNA, the CDR3 is TGTGCCAGCAGTTCGGACGGGGGCACAGGACAGCCCCAGCATTTT. This encodes CASSSDGGTGQPQHF. The rearrangement uses TRBV2 and TRBJ1-5, with D tentatively TRBD1 (6 bases). The V end lost 5 bases, the J end lost 7 bases, and 18 bases lay between the germline ends. This CDR3 contains 15 residues. Germline V lookup: CDR1 SNHLY, CDR2 FYNNEI.

In its sample, this clonotype was seen a few times. The gene calls are TRBV7-2 and TRBJ2-2, with D uncertain. Germline V gives CDR1 SGHTA, CDR2 FQGNSA. CDR3 length equals 18 residues. V was shortened by 4 bases and J by 2 bases, with 20 bases between the two germline ends. The CDR3: CASSSRNLGPFNTGELFF. CDR3 DNA sequence: TGTGCCAGCAGCTCGCGGAACCTCGGGCCATTTAACACCGGGGAGCTGTTTTTT.

J is TRBJ1-1 and V is TRBV5-1, with a tentative D call TRBD1 (6 bases). This CDR3 comprises 15 residues. V was trimmed by 4 bases and J by 1 base, leaving 14 bases between them. CDR1 is SGHRS, CDR2 YFSETQ, per germline. The CDR3 region has the DNA TGCGCCAGCAGCCCAGTCGGGGGCCGGAACACTGAAGCTTTCTTT. Its translation is CASSPVGGRNTEAFF.

The chain carries TRBV20-1 and TRBJ1-2; a weak D match, TRBD1 (6 bases). This CDR3 has 14 residues. CDR1 is DFQATT and CDR2 is SNEGSKA in the germline V gene (reference sequence). Trimming took off 1 base at V and 6 bases at J, with 15 bases between the two ends. The CDR3: CSARGEKGGNGYTF. In DNA, the CDR3 is TGCAGTGCTAGAGGCGAAAAGGGGGGGAATGGCTACACCTTC.

The chain has TRBV27 and TRBJ1-2; TRBD1 might be the D (5 bases). Germline V gives CDR1 MNHEY, CDR2 SMNVEV (reference sequence). Trimming took off 6 bases at V and 3 bases at J, with 8 bases between the two ends. The CDR3 is 12 residues long. CDR3 bases: TGTGCCAGCAGCGACAGATACTATGGCTACACCTTC. Translating it yields CASSDRYYGYTF.

This sequence joins TRBV19 and TRBJ1-2, with D possibly matching TRBD1 (5 bases). There are 16 residues in the CDR3. Germline V gene sequence: CDR1 LNHDA, CDR2 SQIVND (reference sequence). V was shortened by 6 bases and J by 1 base, with 18 bases between the two germline ends. CDR3 nucleotide sequence: TGTGCCAGTAGAGGGGCGGGAATGGACTTTAACTATGGCTACACCTTC. Protein: CASRGAGMDFNYGYTF.

This clonotype appeared many times. This chain links TRBV14 with TRBJ2-7; 10 bases match TRBD2. Unmatched junction bases numbered 9, after V lost 4 bases and J lost 0 bases. The CDR3 length is 17 residues. CDR1 is SGHDN and CDR2 is FVKESK in the germline V gene. Here the CDR3 DNA reads TGTGCCAGCAGCCCCGGGACTAGCGAGATCTTCTCCTACGAGCAGTACTTC. Protein: CASSPGTSEIFSYEQYF.

This clonotype was observed a handful of times. This chain joins TRBV5-8 and TRBJ2-7; 8 bases fit TRBD2. The length of the CDR3 is 13 residues. Germline CDR1 and CDR2: SGHTS and YDEGEE. V dropped 4 bases and J dropped 5; count of bases not matched to a gene: 5. The CDR3 reads CASSPGLAHEQYF. CDR3 nucleotide sequence: TGTGCCAGCAGCCCCGGACTAGCCCACGAGCAGTACTTC.

This clonotype was counted many times. The V call is TRBV11-2, the J call TRBJ1-4; D is possibly TRBD1 (5 bases). The V gene's germline CDR1 is SGHAT and CDR2 FQNNGV. Trimming cost V 6 bases and J 4 bases, with 15 bases left between them. The CDR3 length is 15 residues. The CDR3 DNA follows: TGTGCCAGCAGTTTAACGACAGCTCTTAATGAAAAACTGTTTTTT. Protein product: CASSLTTALNEKLFF.

This clonotype was seen repeatedly, ten times or more. The J gene is TRBJ2-7, the V gene TRBV12-3 or TRBV12-4, with D perhaps TRBD1 (7 bases). The ends were cut back, 7 bases at V and 4 bases at J, with 11 bases in the middle. CDR3 length: 12 residues. The CDR3 reads CASKGGQYEQYF. The CDR3 region has the DNA TGTGCCAGCAAGGGGGGACAGTACGAGCAGTACTTC.

This clonotype was recorded many times. This chain joins TRBV6-2 or TRBV6-3 and TRBJ1-1; D gene ambiguous. Germline values: CDR1 MNHEY, CDR2 SVGEGT. CDR3 length: 13 amino acids. V gave up 6 bases and J gave up 1 base, with 9 bases separating them. The CDR3 sequence: CASSPWGNTEAFF. CDR3 nucleotide sequence: TGTGCCAGCAGCCCCTGGGGGAACACTGAAGCTTTCTTT.

In regard to this clonotype: Relative to the germline gene, one junction end is altered; a read error may explain this. V usage is TRBV10-3 and J usage is TRBJ1-1; 7 nucleotides line up with TRBD1. Germline V lookup: CDR1 ENHRY, CDR2 SYGVKD. This CDR3 has 15 residues. DNA for the CDR3: TGTGCCAGCAGTGAAGCGAGACAGGGTCCCACTGAAGCTTTCTTT. Protein sequence: CASSEARQGPTEAFF.

The count of this clonotype is one. This sequence joins TRBV10-3 and TRBJ2-5; D is tentatively TRBD1 or TRBD2 (7 bases each). CDR3 length equals 16 residues. The V and J ends lost 5 bases and 2 bases respectively, with 18 bases between them. CDR1 is ENHRY, CDR2 SYGVKD, per germline. The CDR3 loop reads CAISYRPAGQQETQYF. CDR3 in DNA: TGTGCCATCAGTTATCGGCCAGCGGGACAGCAAGAGACCCAGTACTTC.

The table lists this clonotype with many counts. CDR3 sequence reads: CASRGQGNDAKLFF. Here the CDR3 DNA reads TGTGCCAGCAGGGGACAGGGGAACGATGCAAAACTGTTTTTT. This chain links TRBV2 with TRBJ1-4; the match to TRBD1 covers 10 bases. Trimming at V came to 6 bases and at J to 10 bases, leaving 8 bases not matched to a gene. The CDR3 is made up of 14 amino acids. CDR1 is SNHLY and CDR2 is FYNNEI in the germline V gene. Full variable domain (missing parts from reference TRBV2 and TRBJ1-4): EPEVTQTPSHQVTQMGQEVILRCVPISNHLYFYWYRQILGQKVEFLVSFYNNEISEKSEIFDDQFSVERPDGSNFTLKIRSTKLEDSAMYFCASRGQGNDAKLFFGSGTQLSVL.

This clonotype has at least ten counts. The chain employs TRBV11-2 and TRBJ1-2; D remains ambiguous. This CDR3 is built from 15 residues. Germline V gene lookup returns CDR1 SGHAT and CDR2 FQNNGV. V dropped 0 bases and J dropped 2 bases, with 10 bases sitting between them. The DNA for the CDR3 is TGTGCCAGCAGCTTAGACTTGGTGCCAAACTATGGCTACACCTTC. Its protein product is CASSLDLVPNYGYTF.

This clonotype was found many times. The V call is TRBV10-3, the J call TRBJ2-7; D uncertain. The length of the CDR3 is 17 residues. CDR1 ENHRY and CDR2 SYGVKD come from the germline V gene. V lost 0 bases to trimming and J lost 0 bases, with 15 bases between them. In nucleotides, the CDR3 is TGTGCCATCAGTGAGTCGAGTAGGCCAAAGAGCTCCTACGAGCAGTACTTC. Protein: CAISESSRPKSSYEQYF.

The V gene is TRBV10-3, the J gene TRBJ2-7, with D tentatively TRBD1 (6 bases). Germline values: CDR1 ENHRY, CDR2 SYGVKD. Trimming removed 2 bases at V and 2 bases at J, with 16 bases between. The CDR3 has 16 amino acids. CDR3: CAISETDRPAAYEQYF. In nucleotides, the CDR3 is TGTGCCATCAGTGAGACCGACAGGCCGGCCGCCTACGAGCAGTACTTC.

The chain is built from TRBV25-1 and TRBJ2-5; D may be TRBD2 (6 bases). The better agreement between TRBJ2-1 and the DNA end casts doubt on the J call. The CDR3 length is 13 residues. In germline, CDR1 is MGHDK, CDR2 SYGVNS. The CDR3 nucleotides read TGTGCCAGCAGTACGGGACTCCATTCGGCCCAGTTCTTC. Amino acids: CASSTGLHSAQFF.

The chain links TRBV29-1 to TRBJ2-7; D is undetermined. V lost 7 bases and J 7 bases, leaving 17 bases between the germline ends. The germline V gene encodes CDR1 SQVTM and CDR2 ANQGSEA. The CDR3 consists of 12 residues. CDR3 loop: CSADSGATEQYF. As DNA, the CDR3 is TGCAGCGCTGACTCCGGCGCGACTGAGCAGTACTTC.

In its sample, this clonotype was seen a few times. J is TRBJ2-6 and V is TRBV2; 7 bases match TRBD2. Trimming at V came to 2 bases and at J to 4 bases, leaving 8 bases not matched to a gene. The germline V gene has CDR1 SNHLY and CDR2 FYNNEI. The CDR3 totals 17 residues. The CDR3 region is CASSEFGGRSGANVLTF. The CDR3 region has the DNA TGTGCCAGCAGTGAATTCGGCGGGAGATCCGGGGCCAACGTCCTGACTTTC. The entire variable domain, with the rest obtained from reference TRBV2 and TRBJ2-6, is as follows: EPEVTQTPSHQVTQMGQEVILRCVPISNHLYFYWYRQILGQKVEFLVSFYNNEISEKSEIFDDQFSVERPDGSNFTLKIRSTKLEDSAMYFCASSEFGGRSGANVLTFGAGSRLTVL.

This clonotype has a count of ten or more. This chain uses TRBV15 with TRBJ2-5, with unresolved D. CDR1 is LNHNV and CDR2 is YYDKDF in the germline V gene (reference sequence). The CDR3 runs 14 residues. The V end was cut by 0 bases, the J end by 5 bases, with 10 bases between. CDR3 region: CATSRDRTRETQYF. DNA for the CDR3: TGTGCCACCAGCAGAGATCGGACGAGGGAGACCCAGTACTTC.

This clonotype has more than one count but fewer than ten. The rearrangement joins TRBV7-2 to TRBJ2-7, with TRBD1 matching 8 bases. This CDR3 is 16 amino acids long. Germline CDR1 is SGHTA and CDR2 is FQGNSA. V dropped 0 bases and J dropped 4; count of bases not matched to a gene: 8. The CDR3 reads CASSLASSGGVYEQYF. CDR3 DNA sequence: TGTGCCAGCAGCTTAGCGTCGTCAGGGGGCGTGTACGAGCAGTACTTC.

This chain uses TRBV24-1 with TRBJ2-5; 8 nucleotides align to TRBD1. From germline, CDR1 is KGHDR and CDR2 SFDVKD. The V segment lost 4 bases and the J segment 5 bases; nucleotides outside the gene matches: 11. The CDR3 totals 16 residues. The CDR3 protein is CATSDLTDRVGETQYF. CDR3 DNA sequence: TGTGCCACCAGTGACCTGACGGACAGGGTAGGGGAGACCCAGTACTTC.

This clonotype was observed at least ten times. The rearrangement uses TRBV20-1 and TRBJ2-7; weak D call: TRBD2 (5 bases). Germline-derived CDR1 and CDR2 are DFQATT and SNEGSKA (reference sequence). The CDR3 is 12 residues long. V was cut by 0 bases and J by 6 bases, with 9 bases left in between. The CDR3 is CSARDFGVEQYF. CDR3 coding DNA: TGCAGTGCTAGAGATTTCGGGGTCGAGCAGTACTTC.

This clonotype was observed at least ten times. The chain recombines TRBV14 with TRBJ2-5; TRBD1 is a possible D gene (5 bases). CDR3 length: 14 amino acids. V gave up 4 bases and J gave up 4 bases, with 13 bases separating them. CDR1 and CDR2 from the germline V gene are SGHDN and FVKESK. This CDR3 reads CASSPRAGRETQYF. CDR3 coding DNA: TGTGCCAGCAGCCCCCGGGCAGGGCGAGAGACCCAGTACTTC.

This clonotype was observed at least ten times. The rearrangement joins TRBV7-9 to TRBJ2-7; the match to TRBD1 covers 10 bases. The CDR3 spans 16 residues. V lost 4 bases and J lost 4; bases outside the gene matches: 10. Germline CDR1 SEHNR, CDR2 FQNEAQ (reference sequence). This chain's CDR3 is CASSSPPTGGKYEQYF. In nucleotides, the CDR3 is TGTGCCAGCAGCTCCCCCCCGACAGGGGGCAAGTACGAGCAGTACTTC. Based on the CDR3 plus reference TRBV7-9 and TRBJ2-7, the full variable domain is DTGVSQNPRHKITKRGQNVTFRCDPISEHNRLYWYRQTLGQGPEFLTYFQNEAQLEKSRLLSDRFSAERPKGSFSTLEIQRTEQGDSAMYLCASSSPPTGGKYEQYFGPGTRLTVT.

This chain links TRBV29-1 with TRBJ2-7; 8 bases agree with TRBD2. V shed 6 bases, J shed 3 bases, and the junction held 7 bases outside the gene matches. The CDR3 is 13 amino acids. The germline CDR1 and CDR2 sequences are SQVTM and ANQGSEA. Here the CDR3 reads CSVSGGQFYEQYF. For the CDR3, the DNA is TGCAGCGTAAGCGGGGGCCAATTCTACGAGCAGTACTTC.

The V call is TRBV9, the J call TRBJ1-6, with no clear D. The CDR3 is 14 amino acids. The germline V and J ends were trimmed by 1 base and 6 bases, with 8 bases remaining between them. Germline V lookup: CDR1 SGDLS, CDR2 YYNGEE. Here the CDR3 DNA reads TGTGCCAGCAGCGTATGGCCGGGTAATTCACCCCTCCACTTT. This gives the protein CASSVWPGNSPLHF. Full variable domain (remainder filled in from reference TRBV9 and TRBJ1-6): DSGVTQTPKHLITATGQRVTLRCSPRSGDLSVYWYQQSLDQGLQFLIQYYNGEERAKGNILERFSAQQFPDLHSELNLSSLELGDSALYFCASSVWPGNSPLHFGNGTRLTVT.